This paragraph reports one T cell receptor (beta chain). Clones were read by immunoSEQ multiplex PCR, and TCRdb kept only the in-frame ones, dropping some. This repertoire shows more than 90,000 clones, roughly 85% found once; its top ten account for approximately 2%. These data come from a study of blood T cell repertoires in COVID-19. The CDR3 extends over 12 amino acids. The V end was cut by 8 bases, the J end by 5 bases, with 10 bases between. Germline V gene lookup returns CDR1 KGHDR and CDR2 SFDVKD. Sequenced material: peripheral blood. The chain employs TRBV24-1 and TRBJ2-3; D is perhaps TRBD1 (5 bases). The source is a woman between 65 and 79 years old with active or convalescent COVID-19. The CDR3 sequence: CATKGNRDTQYF. Here the CDR3 DNA reads TGTGCCACCAAGGGGAACCGAGATACGCAGTATTTT.